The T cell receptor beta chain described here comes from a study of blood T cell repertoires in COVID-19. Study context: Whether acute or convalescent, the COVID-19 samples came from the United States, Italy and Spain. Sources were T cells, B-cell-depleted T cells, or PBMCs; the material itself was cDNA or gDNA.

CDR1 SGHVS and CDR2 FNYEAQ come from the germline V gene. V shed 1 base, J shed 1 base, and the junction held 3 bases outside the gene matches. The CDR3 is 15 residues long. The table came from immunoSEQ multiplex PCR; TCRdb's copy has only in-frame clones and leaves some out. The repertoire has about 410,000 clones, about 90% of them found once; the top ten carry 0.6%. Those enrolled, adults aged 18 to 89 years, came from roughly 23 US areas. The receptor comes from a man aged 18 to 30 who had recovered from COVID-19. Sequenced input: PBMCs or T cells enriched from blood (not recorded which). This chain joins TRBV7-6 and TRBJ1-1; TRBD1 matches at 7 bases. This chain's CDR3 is CASSLGGQTNTEAFF. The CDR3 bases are TGTGCCAGCAGCTTAGGGGGACAGACGAACACTGAAGCTTTCTTT.